This entry describes one T cell receptor beta chain. Its target is not known. This CDR3 is built from 14 residues. Germline assignment: CDR1 MNHEY and CDR2 SMNVEV (reference sequence). The ends lost 6 bases at V and 0 bases at J; junction bases unmatched: 1. The data were obtained in a study of T-cell memory formation after mild COVID-19. Regarding the study as a whole: Researchers found some responding clones in pre-infection memory, a sign that cross-reactive memory joined. Clones shrinking between day 15 and 85 showed a balanced CD4/CD8 split, and those that grew later tilted toward CD4+.

Constant-segment primers served in 5'RACE that generated TCR alpha and TCR beta cDNA libraries bearing sample barcodes and UMIs. TCRdb reprocessed the 5' RACE reads via MiXCR and lists one record per CDR3 protein. The repertoire includes about 600,000 distinct CDR3 sequences, about a fifth of them detected once, and roughly 8.1% sits in the top ten. The sample taken for sequencing was PBMCs or a T cell subset sorted from them (not recorded which). The sequence was collected from an adult woman who had mild COVID-19 (a few samples of this study predate the infection). Cell type and time point are not known. The chain recombines TRBV27 with TRBJ1-2, with 10 bases fitting TRBD1. The CDR3 spells CASRTGGANYGYTF. CDR3 bases: TGTGCCAGCAGGACAGGGGGCGCTAACTATGGCTACACCTTC.